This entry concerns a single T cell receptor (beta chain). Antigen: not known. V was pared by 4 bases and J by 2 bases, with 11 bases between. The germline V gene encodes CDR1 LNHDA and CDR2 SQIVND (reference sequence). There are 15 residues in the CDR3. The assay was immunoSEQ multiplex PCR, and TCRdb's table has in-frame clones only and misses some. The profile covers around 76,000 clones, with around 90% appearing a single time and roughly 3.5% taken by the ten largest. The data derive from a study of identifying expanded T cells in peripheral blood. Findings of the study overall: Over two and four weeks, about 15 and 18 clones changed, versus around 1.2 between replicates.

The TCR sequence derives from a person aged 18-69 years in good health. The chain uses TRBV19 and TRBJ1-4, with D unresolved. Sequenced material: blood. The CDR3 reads CASSKVGRTNEKLFF. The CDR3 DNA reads TGTGCCAGTAGTAAGGTCGGCCGGACTAATGAAAAACTGTTTTTT. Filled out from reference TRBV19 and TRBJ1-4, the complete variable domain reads DGGITQSPKYLFRKEGQNVTLSCEQNLNHDAMYWYRQDPGQGLRLIYYSQIVNDFQKGDIAEGYSVSREKKESFPLTVTSAQKNPTAFYLCASSKVGRTNEKLFFGSGTQLSVL.